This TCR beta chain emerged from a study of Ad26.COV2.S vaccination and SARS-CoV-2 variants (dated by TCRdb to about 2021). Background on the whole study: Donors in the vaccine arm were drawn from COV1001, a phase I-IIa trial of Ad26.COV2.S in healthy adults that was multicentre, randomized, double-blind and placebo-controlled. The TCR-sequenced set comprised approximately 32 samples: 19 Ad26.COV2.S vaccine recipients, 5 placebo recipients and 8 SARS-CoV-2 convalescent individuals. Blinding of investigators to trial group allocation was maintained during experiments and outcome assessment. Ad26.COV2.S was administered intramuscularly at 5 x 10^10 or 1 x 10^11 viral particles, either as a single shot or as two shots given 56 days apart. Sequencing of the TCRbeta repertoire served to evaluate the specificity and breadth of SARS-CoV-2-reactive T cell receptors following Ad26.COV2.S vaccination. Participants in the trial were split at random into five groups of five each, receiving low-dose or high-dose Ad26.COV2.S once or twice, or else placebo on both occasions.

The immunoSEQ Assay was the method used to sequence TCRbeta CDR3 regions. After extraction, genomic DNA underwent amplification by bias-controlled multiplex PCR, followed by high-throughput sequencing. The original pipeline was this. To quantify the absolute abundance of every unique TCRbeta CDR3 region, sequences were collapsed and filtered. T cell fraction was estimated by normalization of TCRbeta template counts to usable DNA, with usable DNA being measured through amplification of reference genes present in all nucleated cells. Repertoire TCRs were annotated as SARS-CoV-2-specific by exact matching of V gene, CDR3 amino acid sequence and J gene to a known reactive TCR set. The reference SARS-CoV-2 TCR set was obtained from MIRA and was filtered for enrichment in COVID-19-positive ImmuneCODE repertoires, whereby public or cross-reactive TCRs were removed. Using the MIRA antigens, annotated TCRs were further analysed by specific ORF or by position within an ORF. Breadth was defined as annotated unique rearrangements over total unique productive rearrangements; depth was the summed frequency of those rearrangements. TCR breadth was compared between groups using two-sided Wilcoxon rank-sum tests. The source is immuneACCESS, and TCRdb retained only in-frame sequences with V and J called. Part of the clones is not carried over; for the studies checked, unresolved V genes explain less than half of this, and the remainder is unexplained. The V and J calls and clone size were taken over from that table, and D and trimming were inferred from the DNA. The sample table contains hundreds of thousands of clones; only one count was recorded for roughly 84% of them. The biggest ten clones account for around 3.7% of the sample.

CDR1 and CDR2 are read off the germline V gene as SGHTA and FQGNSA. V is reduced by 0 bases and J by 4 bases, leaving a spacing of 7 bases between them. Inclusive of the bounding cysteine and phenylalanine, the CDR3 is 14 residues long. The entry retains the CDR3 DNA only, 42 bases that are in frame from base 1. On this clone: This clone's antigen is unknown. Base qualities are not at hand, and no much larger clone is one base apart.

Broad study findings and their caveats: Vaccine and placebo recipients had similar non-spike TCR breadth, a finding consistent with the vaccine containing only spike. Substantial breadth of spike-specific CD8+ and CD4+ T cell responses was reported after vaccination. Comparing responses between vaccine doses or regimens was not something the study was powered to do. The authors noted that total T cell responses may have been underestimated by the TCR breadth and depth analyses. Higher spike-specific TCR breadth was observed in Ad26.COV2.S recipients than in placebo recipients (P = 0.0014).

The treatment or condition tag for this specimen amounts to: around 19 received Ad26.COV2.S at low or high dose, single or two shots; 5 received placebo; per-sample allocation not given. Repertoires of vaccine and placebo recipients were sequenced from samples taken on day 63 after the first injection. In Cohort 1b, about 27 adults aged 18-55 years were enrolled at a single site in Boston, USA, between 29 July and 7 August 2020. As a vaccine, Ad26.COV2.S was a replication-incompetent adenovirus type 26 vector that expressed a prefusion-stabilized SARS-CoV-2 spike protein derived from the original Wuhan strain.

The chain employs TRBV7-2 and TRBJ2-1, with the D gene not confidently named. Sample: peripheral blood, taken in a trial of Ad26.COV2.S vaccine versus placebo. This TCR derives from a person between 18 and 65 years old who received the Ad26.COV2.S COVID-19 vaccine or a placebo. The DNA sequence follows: TGTGCCAGCAGCTTAGCGAGCAATTACAATGAGCAGTTCTTC. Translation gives CASSLASNYNEQFF.